The T cell receptor (beta chain) under discussion was sequenced for a study of T cell responses to AZD1222 COVID-19 vaccine. General study results and limits: The study reported that nearly half of spike-specific TCRs target unmutated variant regions.

Turning to this clone: Antigen unknown.

The CDR3 totals 11 residues. Trimming pared 3 bases from V and 7 bases from J, leaving 4 bases between. Profiled with immunoSEQ multiplex PCR; TCRdb holds only in-frame clones, not every one. The table records about 120,000 clones, roughly 92% of them present only once. The rearrangement links TRBV12-3 or TRBV12-4 to TRBJ2-1; no definite D call. The sample consisted of peripheral blood, taken on day 0 of AZD1222 vaccination. The TCR sequence derives from an adult in good health. The CDR3 here is CASSFVNEQFF. As DNA, the CDR3 is TGTGCCAGCAGTTTTGTGAATGAGCAGTTCTTC.